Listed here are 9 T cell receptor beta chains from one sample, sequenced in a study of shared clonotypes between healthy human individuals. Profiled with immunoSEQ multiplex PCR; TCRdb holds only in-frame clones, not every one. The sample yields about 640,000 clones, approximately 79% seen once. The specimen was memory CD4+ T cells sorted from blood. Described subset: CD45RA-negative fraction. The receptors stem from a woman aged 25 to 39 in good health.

The CDR3 here is CASSLDAGQGSYGNEQFF. The CDR3 nucleotides read TGTGCCAGCAGCTTAGATGCAGGACAGGGCTCCTACGGCAATGAGCAGTTCTTC. The chain combines TRBV11-3 with TRBJ2-1; 8 positions agree with TRBD1. The CDR3 length is 18 residues. Germline CDR1 is SGHNT and CDR2 is YENEEA. The trim removed 0 bases at V and 6 bases at J, leaving 13 bases unmatched.

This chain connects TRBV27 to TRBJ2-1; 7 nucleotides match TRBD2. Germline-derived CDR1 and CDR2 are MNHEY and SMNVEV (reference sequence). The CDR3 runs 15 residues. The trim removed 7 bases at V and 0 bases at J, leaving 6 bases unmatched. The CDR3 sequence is CASTTSDSSYNEQFF. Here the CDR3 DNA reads TGTGCCAGCACAACTAGCGACAGCTCCTACAATGAGCAGTTCTTC.

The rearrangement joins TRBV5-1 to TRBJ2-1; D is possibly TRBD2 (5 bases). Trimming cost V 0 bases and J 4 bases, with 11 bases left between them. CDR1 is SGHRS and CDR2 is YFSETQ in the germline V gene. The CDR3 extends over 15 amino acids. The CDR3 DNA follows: TGCGCCAGCAGCTTGGAGGGAGACGGGTACAATGAGCAGTTCTTC. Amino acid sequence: CASSLEGDGYNEQFF.

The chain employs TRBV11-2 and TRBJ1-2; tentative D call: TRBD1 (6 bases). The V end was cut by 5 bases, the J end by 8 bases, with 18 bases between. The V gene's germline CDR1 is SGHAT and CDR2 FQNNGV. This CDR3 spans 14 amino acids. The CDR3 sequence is CASSQVLQGRGYTF. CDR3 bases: TGTGCCAGCAGCCAAGTCCTACAGGGAAGGGGCTACACCTTC.

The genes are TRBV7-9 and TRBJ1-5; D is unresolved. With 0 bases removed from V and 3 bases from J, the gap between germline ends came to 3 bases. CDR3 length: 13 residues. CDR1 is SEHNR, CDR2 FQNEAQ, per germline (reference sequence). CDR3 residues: CASSLAHNQPQHF. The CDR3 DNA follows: TGTGCCAGCAGCTTAGCGCACAATCAGCCCCAGCATTTT.

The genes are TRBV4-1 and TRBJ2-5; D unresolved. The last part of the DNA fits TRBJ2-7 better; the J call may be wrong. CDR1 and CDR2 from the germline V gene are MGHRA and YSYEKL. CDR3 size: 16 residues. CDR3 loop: CASSQTGQRLLLEQYF. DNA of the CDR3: TGCGCCAGCAGCCAAACTGGGCAGCGCTTATTACTCGAGCAGTACTTC.

DNA of the CDR3: TGTGCCAGCAGCTCTCCTAGGGGCCCCTACGAGCAGTACTTC. This codes for CASSSPRGPYEQYF. The chain recombines TRBV7-2 with TRBJ2-7; D possibly corresponds to TRBD1 (5 bases). This CDR3 spans 14 amino acids. V lost 4 bases to trimming and J lost 2 bases, with 12 bases between them. The germline V gene has CDR1 SGHTA and CDR2 FQGNSA.

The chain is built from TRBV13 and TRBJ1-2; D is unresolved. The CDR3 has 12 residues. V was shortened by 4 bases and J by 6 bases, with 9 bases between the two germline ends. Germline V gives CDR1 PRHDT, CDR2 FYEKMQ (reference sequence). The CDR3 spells CASSWNTDGYTF. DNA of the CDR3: TGTGCCAGCAGCTGGAACACGGATGGCTACACCTTC.

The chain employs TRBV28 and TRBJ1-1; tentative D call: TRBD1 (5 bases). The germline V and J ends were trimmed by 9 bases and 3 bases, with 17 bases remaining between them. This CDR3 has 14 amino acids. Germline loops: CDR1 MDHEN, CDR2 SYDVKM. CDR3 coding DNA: TGTGCCAGTGGGTTGGGACGGTCTTACACTGAAGCTTTCTTT. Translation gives CASGLGRSYTEAFF.